This T cell receptor beta chain came from a study of CD8 T cells in Susac syndrome (dated by TCRdb to the late 2010s). Context from the whole study: Repertoire sequencing was used to test whether CD8+ T cell activation and differentiation in Susac syndrome was antigen driven. The clonality of the CD8+ T cell repertoire was compared across approximately 12 healthy donors, roughly 14 Susac syndrome patients and under 19 multiple sclerosis patients.

RNA was extracted using the RNeasy kit, and roughly 0.45 to 1 microgram was reverse transcribed with random hexamers. The immunoSEQ multiplex PCR assay, covering 54 Vbeta and 13 Jbeta segments, was used to amplify TCR beta CDR3 regions. Bias from PCR amplification was corrected by using a synthetic template baseline for primer optimization and for computational correction. In the original analysis: Reads were annotated to V, D and J genes according to IMGT and were analyzed with immunoSEQ Analyzer, with only productive sequences retained. To calculate clonality, Shannon entropy was normalized by log2 of the number of productive unique sequences and then subtracted from one. Public and private clones were assessed among the 100 most prevalent clones of each patient and control. Clones were defined as Susac-specific when absent from the healthy and MS cohorts, from over 950 published viral clones and from other ImmuneACCESS disease sequences. TCRdb cleaned the public reads at Q25 with fastp, built clones with MiXCR and kept in-frame beta chains. Rows matching on CDR3 protein sequence are summarized as one entry with the most common DNA and genes. V and J calls and clone size were set by TCRdb, not the authors. This sample comprises approximately 300,000 distinct CDR3 sequences, around nine tenths of them detected only once. The ten top clones hold around 0.18% of the sample.

Comment on this clonotype: Its recognized antigen is unknown. Base quality data are lacking; no much larger clone is found one base away.

Looking up the germline V gene yields CDR1 MDHEN and CDR2 SYDVKM. Trimmed from V: 6 bases; trimmed from J: 4 bases; junction bases lacking a gene match: 3. Taken from cysteine to phenylalanine, the CDR3 has 13 residues. Here the CDR3 DNA is all that survives: 39 bases in frame from base 1. Points the paper makes about the study in general: The number of individuals in the TCR sequencing and HLA analysis was acknowledged as relatively small.

Peripheral blood CD8+ and CD4+ T cells from healthy donors, Susac syndrome patients and multiple sclerosis patients were profiled using high-throughput TCR beta sequencing. Treatment-naive patients with stable or active relapsing-remitting disease fulfilling revised McDonald criteria were used as multiple sclerosis controls. CD8+ TEMRA cells were enriched by FACS, while bulk CD8+ and CD4+ T cells were purified by magnetic negative isolation. Blood was drawn into EDTA tubes, processed within 24 hours, and PBMCs were isolated by density gradient centrifugation. PBMCs intended for TCR sequencing were frozen in liquid nitrogen and were later thawed in a 37 degrees C water bath. The sorted or isolated CD4+, CD8+ and CD8+ TEMRA cells had a purity of 90% or higher.

The source material was CD8+ T cells from PBMCs. This TCR was sampled from a human donor with multiple sclerosis. The chain is encoded by TRBV28 joined to TRBJ1-2, with 9 central nucleotides matching TRBD1. The bases read TGTGCCAGCAGCCAGGACAGGGGCTATGGCTACACCTTC. Its protein reads: CASSQDRGYGYTF.